This TCR beta chain appears in the sequencing data of a study of blood T cell repertoires in COVID-19. Repertoires were generated with immunoSEQ multiplex PCR, while TCRdb's copy carries only in-frame clones and drops some. Of fewer than 450,000 clones in the sample, roughly 90% were seen once. J gave up 3 bases and V 7 bases, and 9 bases lay outside the gene matches. CDR3 length: 15 amino acids. Germline CDR1 SNHLY, CDR2 FYNNEI. This TCR came from a woman aged 25 to 45 who had recovered from COVID-19. Sequences were obtained from PBMCs or T cells enriched from blood (not recorded which). This chain uses TRBV2 with TRBJ1-1, with 9 bases fitting TRBD1. The DNA of the CDR3 is TGTGCCAGCATCGGGAGGGACAGGGCGGACACTGAAGCTTTCTTT. It specifies CASIGRDRADTEAFF.